This entry lists 31 T cell receptor beta chains sequenced from one sample in a study of blood T cells in healthy people across ages. A second about 7 to 11 cycle PCR used barcoded and J-beta primers. Using its own MiXCR run on the 5' RACE reads, TCRdb lists one record per CDR3 protein. The sample includes 720,000 or so distinct CDR3 sequences, roughly 43% of them seen just once. Input material: blood. All receptors come from a man of 80 years or more in good health.

The rearrangement links TRBV4-1 to TRBJ1-5; 10 bases line up with TRBD1. Per germline, CDR1 MGHRA and CDR2 YSYEKL. The V gene end was trimmed by 6 bases and the J gene end by 4 bases; junction bases not matched to a gene: 3. This CDR3 spans 14 amino acids. CDR3 nucleotide sequence: TGCGCCAGCAGGGGACAGGGGCCGAATCAGCCCCAGCATTTT. It specifies CASRGQGPNQPQHF.

This clonotype was detected many times. The chain combines TRBV7-2 with TRBJ2-1; D gene unclear. The CDR3 spans 12 residues. CDR1 is SGHTA and CDR2 is FQGNSA in the germline V gene. Trimming pared 0 bases from V and 10 bases from J, leaving 7 bases between. The CDR3 reads CASSLAGVEQFF. The CDR3 nucleotides read TGTGCCAGCAGCTTAGCTGGGGTAGAGCAGTTCTTC.

The gene calls are TRBV6-5 and TRBJ1-4; 8 bases agree with TRBD1. Germline V CDR1 and CDR2: MNHEY, SVGAGI. CDR3 length: 15 residues. Losses at the gene ends were 3 bases for V and 7 bases for J; bases not matched to a gene: 7. CDR3 DNA sequence: TGTGCCAGCAGTTATTCTGGACAGGGTTTTGAAAAACTGTTTTTT. Amino acid sequence: CASSYSGQGFEKLFF.

The rearrangement joins TRBV7-9 to TRBJ2-1, with D unclear. Trimming removed 1 base from V and 0 bases from J, with 4 bases in between. CDR3 length: 14 amino acids. In germline, CDR1 is SEHNR, CDR2 FQNEAQ (reference sequence). The CDR3 region has the DNA TGTGCCAGCAGCTTAGTAGTCTCCTACAATGAGCAGTTCTTC. This encodes CASSLVVSYNEQFF. The variable domain in full, with the rest retrieved from reference TRBV7-9 and TRBJ2-1, is DTGVSQNPRHKITKRGQNVTFRCDPISEHNRLYWYRQTLGQGPEFLTYFQNEAQLEKSRLLSDRFSAERPKGSFSTLEIQRTEQGDSAMYLCASSLVVSYNEQFFGPGTRLTVL.

V usage is TRBV20-1 and J usage is TRBJ2-5, with TRBD2 matching over 10 bases. Germline V gives CDR1 DFQATT, CDR2 SNEGSKA (reference sequence). The CDR3 is 14 residues long. The CDR3 nucleotides are TGCAGCGTAAATAGCGGGAGGTCACAAGAGACCCAGTACTTC. Its protein product is CSVNSGRSQETQYF.

This chain joins TRBV20-1 and TRBJ2-3; 9 positions match TRBD2. CDR1 DFQATT and CDR2 SNEGSKA come from the germline V gene (reference sequence). The CDR3 is 14 residues long. After removal of 7 bases from V and 11 bases from J, the junction contained 16 bases not matched to a gene. The CDR3 spells CSDPTAGGLTEQYF. Here the CDR3 DNA reads TGCAGTGATCCAACAGCGGGGGGCCTCACGGAGCAGTATTTT.

Points on this clonotype: A junction end diverges from the germline sequence, so it may reflect a read error. The rearrangement uses TRBV4-3 and TRBJ2-5; the match to TRBD1 covers 7 bases. This CDR3 is built from 15 residues. Germline assignment: CDR1 LGHNA and CDR2 YSLEER. For the CDR3, the DNA is TGCACCAGCAGCCATTCCGGGACAGCAAACAATGAGCAGTACTTC. Protein: CTSSHSGTANNEQYF.

This clonotype was seen a few times. The V and J genes are TRBV10-3 and TRBJ2-7; D assignment may be TRBD1 or TRBD2 (5 bases each). This CDR3 contains 14 residues. Germline CDR1 reads ENHRY; CDR2 reads SYGVKD. V lost 5 bases to trimming and J lost 4 bases, with 15 bases between them. The CDR3 DNA is TGTGCCATCAGTATATCGGGGCGTTGGTACGAGCAGTACTTC. Its translation: CAISISGRWYEQYF.

This clonotype was recorded many times. The genes are TRBV9 and TRBJ2-5; D unresolved. This CDR3 has 15 amino acids. Trimming removed 3 bases at V and 2 bases at J, with 14 bases between. Germline V gene lookup returns CDR1 SGDLS and CDR2 YYNGEE. CDR3 residues: CASSATAGSQETQYF. CDR3 nucleotide sequence: TGTGCCAGCAGCGCCACGGCCGGGTCACAAGAGACCCAGTACTTC. Using reference TRBV9 and TRBJ2-5 for the parts outside the CDR3, the full variable domain is DSGVTQTPKHLITATGQRVTLRCSPRSGDLSVYWYQQSLDQGLQFLIQYYNGEERAKGNILERFSAQQFPDLHSELNLSSLELGDSALYFCASSATAGSQETQYFGPGTRLLVL.

The table lists this clonotype with a few counts. The rearrangement links TRBV12-3 or TRBV12-4 to TRBJ2-1; TRBD2 aligns across 16 bases. This CDR3 is 16 amino acids long. J was trimmed by 8 bases and V by 3 bases; bases with no gene match: 4. This chain's CDR3 is CASSLGLAGGPYEQFF. The CDR3 region has the DNA TGTGCCAGCAGTTTGGGACTAGCGGGAGGGCCCTATGAGCAGTTCTTC.

The chain is built from TRBV7-8 and TRBJ2-7; D is uncertain. V lost 6 bases and J lost 3, with 9 bases in between. CDR3 length: 12 residues. Per the germline V gene, CDR1 is SGHVS and CDR2 is FQNEAQ. The CDR3 is CASRQVSYEQYF. The CDR3 coding sequence is TGTGCCAGCAGGCAGGTCAGCTACGAGCAGTACTTC.

This clonotype has only a few counts. The rearrangement uses TRBV6-1 and TRBJ2-3; 7 nucleotides agree with TRBD2. Per germline, CDR1 MNHNS and CDR2 SASEGT. After removal of 5 bases from V and 2 bases from J, the junction contained 7 bases not matched to a gene. This CDR3 region has 15 residues. In DNA form, the CDR3 reads TGTGCCAGCAGTAGGGGACTATTACTCACAGATACGCAGTATTTT. Protein sequence: CASSRGLLLTDTQYF.

For this clonotype: At one boundary the junction diverges from the germline segment, which might be a read error. This chain connects TRBV11-2 to TRBJ2-3; TRBD1 matches 11 bases. CDR1 is SGHAT, CDR2 FQNNGV, per germline. The CDR3 contains 15 residues. CDR3 coding DNA: TGTACCAGCAGCCGGACAGGGGGCGAGACAGATACGCAGTATTTT. This gives the protein CTSSRTGGETDTQYF.

The V gene is TRBV7-8, the J gene TRBJ2-5; D remains unclear. Matching the DNA end better, TRBJ2-7 makes the J call doubtful. CDR3 length: 13 amino acids. CDR1 SGHVS and CDR2 FQNEAQ come from the germline V gene. The CDR3 sequence: CASGYTTEYEQYF. CDR3 DNA sequence: TGTGCCAGCGGCTACACCACAGAGTACGAGCAGTACTTC.

The rearrangement uses TRBV6-2 or TRBV6-3 and TRBJ2-1; D is possibly TRBD1 or TRBD2 (5 bases each). V was shortened by 7 bases and J by 4 bases, with 14 bases between the two germline ends. The germline V gene encodes CDR1 MNHEY and CDR2 SVGEGT. CDR3 size: 14 residues. Written as DNA, the CDR3 is TGTGCCAGCAAACTAGTGGGGGAATACAATGAGCAGTTCTTC. Amino acid sequence: CASKLVGEYNEQFF.

V is TRBV7-8 and J is TRBJ2-7; TRBD1 aligns across 9 bases. The V and J ends lost 6 bases and 6 bases, in that order; junction bases with no gene match: 9. The germline V gene encodes CDR1 SGHVS and CDR2 FQNEAQ. The CDR3 sequence is 14 residues long. CDR3 sequence: CASSAGGQGTEQYF. CDR3 bases: TGTGCCAGCAGTGCTGGTGGACAGGGGACCGAGCAGTACTTC.

A remark on this clonotype: Since a much larger clone is just one base distant, this may be a read error. The chain is built from TRBV6-2 or TRBV6-3 and TRBJ2-5; D is perhaps TRBD2 (5 bases). The germline CDR1 and CDR2 sequences are MNHEY and SVGEGT. CDR3 length equals 14 residues. Trimming took off 8 bases at V and 5 bases at J, with 18 bases between the two ends. CDR3 nucleotides: TGTGCCAGCTCGCTGGGGAGAATTCTGGAGACCCAGTACTTC. Protein product: CASSLGRILETQYF.

In this sample, this clonotype turned up a few times. J is TRBJ2-7 and V is TRBV4-3; 8 nucleotides agree with TRBD1. The length of the CDR3 is 17 residues. With 1 base clipped from V and 1 base from J, the junction kept 9 bases outside the gene matches. In germline, CDR1 is LGHNA, CDR2 YSLEER. The DNA for the CDR3 is TGCGCCAGCAGCCAAGGGTTGTCGCAGGGGGCTTCCTACGAGCAGTACTTC. Translation gives CASSQGLSQGASYEQYF.

The sample holds a few counts of this clonotype. The chain recombines TRBV7-2 with TRBJ2-7, with a weak D call TRBD2 (6 bases). CDR3 length: 15 residues. From germline, CDR1 is SGHTA and CDR2 FQGNSA. V was cut by 5 bases and J by 6 bases, with 20 bases left in between. CDR3 nucleotide sequence: TGTGCCAGCAGCGTGCAATGGACTTCCGGGAGCGAGCAGTACTTC. Protein sequence: CASSVQWTSGSEQYF.

CDR3 region: CASRTTSSNEQFF. The CDR3 nucleotides are TGTGCCAGCAGGACCACTAGTTCCAATGAGCAGTTCTTC. This chain joins TRBV6-6 and TRBJ2-1; D is perhaps TRBD2 (5 bases). The germline CDR1 and CDR2 sequences are MNHNY and SVGAGI (reference sequence). V dropped 6 bases and J dropped 6 bases, with 12 bases sitting between them. The length of the CDR3 is 13 residues.

As concerns this clonotype: Since a much larger clone is just one base distant, this may be a read error. This CDR3 reads CSAKSLGEQFF. CDR3 sequence (DNA): TGCAGCGCCAAGAGTCTCGGCGAGCAGTTCTTC. The chain uses TRBV29-1 and TRBJ2-1; D gene ambiguous. CDR3 length: 11 amino acids. Germline V lookup: CDR1 SQVTM, CDR2 ANQGSEA. The V gene lost 7 bases and the J gene lost 10 bases, with 14 bases spanning the gap.

The V and J genes are TRBV6-2 or TRBV6-3 and TRBJ1-2; D call uncertain. Deletions cut 0 bases from V and 3 bases from J, with 11 bases between. The germline gives CDR1 MNHEY, CDR2 SVGEGT. The CDR3 consists of 15 residues. The CDR3 loop is CASSYSHIADYGYTF. The CDR3 DNA is TGTGCCAGCAGTTACTCCCACATAGCGGACTATGGCTACACCTTC.

This chain uses TRBV7-9 with TRBJ2-3, with 7 positions matching TRBD1. The CDR3 contains 13 residues. Germline CDR1 reads SEHNR; CDR2 reads FQNEAQ (reference sequence). J gave up 5 bases and V 8 bases, and 7 bases lay outside the gene matches. As DNA, the CDR3 is TGTGCCAGCGAAAGGGGGCCACGAGATACGCAGTATTTT. It is translated as CASERGPRDTQYF.

In this sample, this clonotype turned up once. A read error may be the cause here, since a much bigger clone is one base away. This chain uses TRBV5-1 with TRBJ2-5; D possibly corresponds to TRBD2 (5 bases). Gene TRBJ2-7 matches the end of the DNA better, so the J call may be wrong. CDR3 length: 13 residues. Germline-derived CDR1 and CDR2 are SGHRS and YFSETQ. CDR3: CASRWTGNDEQYF. The DNA of the CDR3 is TGCGCCAGCCGCTGGACTGGCAACGACGAGCAGTACTTC.

This clonotype turned up a few times. CDR3 in DNA: TGTGCCAGCAGTCCCCTAACGGAGCAGTACTTC. Protein: CASSPLTEQYF. The V and J genes are TRBV6-2 or TRBV6-3 and TRBJ2-5; D is undetermined. V was clipped by 5 bases and J by 11 bases, with 12 bases between them. CDR3 length equals 11 residues. Germline assignment: CDR1 MNHEY and CDR2 SVGEGT.

Many counts were recorded for this clonotype. The chain couples TRBV6-2 or TRBV6-3 to TRBJ2-7; D is ambiguous. The CDR3 spans 14 residues. Deletions cut 0 bases from V and 0 bases from J, with 6 bases between. Germline CDR1 reads MNHEY; CDR2 reads SVGEGT. CDR3 DNA: TGTGCCAGCAGTTACTCGAGAGACTCCTACGAGCAGTACTTC. Residues: CASSYSRDSYEQYF.

The sample holds a few counts of this clonotype. This rearrangement joins TRBV19 to TRBJ2-3; D possibly corresponds to TRBD1 (6 bases). This CDR3 is 16 amino acids long. Germline loops: CDR1 LNHDA, CDR2 SQIVND (reference sequence). Trimming shortened V by 5 bases and J by 0 bases, and 15 bases separated the two germline ends. The CDR3 sequence is CASSETGTTSTDTQYF. CDR3 DNA: TGTGCCAGTAGTGAAACCGGGACAACAAGCACAGATACGCAGTATTTT.

This clonotype has ten or more counts. This CDR3 is CASSLEASGVTDTQYF. The CDR3 nucleotides read TGTGCCAGCAGCTTAGAAGCTAGCGGGGTAACAGATACGCAGTATTTT. The chain combines TRBV7-2 with TRBJ2-3; 9 nucleotides agree with TRBD2. V was pared by 1 base and J by 3 bases, with 5 bases of the junction left unmatched. Looked up from germline, CDR1 is SGHTA and CDR2 is FQGNSA. The CDR3 contains 16 residues.

In this sample, this clonotype turned up many times. The chain uses TRBV9 and TRBJ2-1; D not resolved. With 7 bases removed from V and 6 bases from J, the gap between germline ends came to 17 bases. This CDR3 has 14 residues. From germline, CDR1 is SGDLS and CDR2 YYNGEE. CDR3 sequence: CASGTTPDLNEQFF. CDR3 DNA: TGTGCCAGCGGTACTACCCCCGATCTCAATGAGCAGTTCTTC.

J is TRBJ2-7 and V is TRBV2, with 8 bases matching TRBD2. CDR1 is SNHLY, CDR2 FYNNEI, per germline. The junction had 11 bases not matched to a gene; V was cut back by 6 bases and J by 7 bases. The CDR3 runs to 14 residues. This chain's CDR3 is CASRLSGIGNEQYF. The CDR3, as DNA: TGTGCCAGCAGACTTAGCGGGATCGGCAATGAGCAGTACTTC.

The chain joins TRBV19 to TRBJ2-7, with 9 bases that match TRBD1. V was clipped by 9 bases and J by 2 bases; unmatched bases: 17. The CDR3 extends over 17 amino acids. The germline V gene encodes CDR1 LNHDA and CDR2 SQIVND (reference sequence). CDR3 sequence (DNA): TGTGCCAGCCTTAAACAGGGGGCGTTAAATTGTACCTACGAGCAGTACTTC. As protein: CASLKQGALNCTYEQYF.